A selection of T cell receptor beta chains follows, all from one sample in a study of Graves' ophthalmopathy and Graves' hyperthyroidism. TCRdb re-called the multiplex PCR reads with MiXCR, one entry per CDR3 protein. The data hold more than 300,000 distinct CDR3 sequences, with approximately 15% observed a single time. The sample consisted of peripheral blood. These TCRs come from a woman aged 18-29 years with stable Graves' hyperthyroidism. The CDR3 runs from the conserved cysteine through the conserved F or W. The D gene is left open where the match is weak. Part of the rows lack a size; the others show once, few, many or a class for expanded clones.

abundance	v_gene	d_gene	j_gene	CDR3nt	CDR3aa
-	TRBV18	-	TRBJ2-3	TGTGCCAGCTCACTCCCGAACACAGATACGCAGTATTTT	CASSLPNTDTQYF
many	TRBV11-2	-	TRBJ1-1	TGTGCCAGCAGCTTACGGGAGTTGGGCACTGAAGCTTTCTTT	CASSLRELGTEAFF
many	TRBV7-2	-	TRBJ2-5	TGTGCCAGCAGCTTAGTGTCGACCGCCCAAGAGACCCAGTACTTC	CASSLVSTAQETQYF
many	TRBV11-2	TRBD1	TRBJ1-1	TGTGCCAGCAGCTATTACAGGGGTAAGGATGTTGAAGCTTTCTTT	CASSYYRGKDVEAFF
many	TRBV11-2	TRBD1	TRBJ2-7	TGTGCCAGCAGCTCTGGGACAGGGGACGAGCAGTACTTC	CASSSGTGDEQYF
-	TRBV6-1	-	TRBJ2-5	TGTGCCAGCAGGGGAAGGACGGAATTACAAGAGACCAAGTACTTC	CASRGRTELQETKYF
many	TRBV6-5	TRBD1	TRBJ1-1	TGTGCCAGCAGTTACACCAGGGGGGATGAAGCTTTCTTT	CASSYTRGDEAFF
many	TRBV19	TRBD1	TRBJ2-7	TGTGCCAGTATGCCCCCGCCGATCGACAGGGAAGGTAAAGAGCAGTACTTC	CASMPPPIDREGKEQYF
many	TRBV4-2	TRBD1	TRBJ2-7	TGTGCCAGCAGCCATCGCAGGGGGCCGTGGAGCTCCTACGAGCAGTACTTC	CASSHRRGPWSSYEQYF
many	TRBV12-3/TRBV12-4	-	TRBJ1-2	TGTGCCAGCAGTCGGATACAGGGCCGGGGCTACACCTTC	CASSRIQGRGYTF
many	TRBV6-5	-	TRBJ1-2	TGTGCCAGCAGGACCTGGGGGATGGGATTTAACTATGGCTACACCTTC	CASRTWGMGFNYGYTF
-	TRBV7-8	-	TRBJ1-5	TGTGCCAGCAACCTGGGGCCGGACAGTCGTCGTCAGCCCCAGCATTTT	CASNLGPDSRRQPQHF
-	TRBV5-1	TRBD1	TRBJ2-7	TGCGCCAGCAGCGTCCGGGACAGTCACTTCTACGAGCAGTACTTC	CASSVRDSHFYEQYF
many	TRBV25-1	-	TRBJ1-5	TGTGCCAGCAGTGGCATAGGGGGGTACCAGCCCCAGCATTTT	CASSGIGGYQPQHF
many	TRBV29-1	-	TRBJ2-7	TGCAGCGCGGGGGATATAACCTACGAGCAGTACTTC	CSAGDITYEQYF
many	TRBV6-2/TRBV6-3	TRBD1	TRBJ2-7	TGTGCCAGCAGTTCCTACTACAGGGGAGAGCAGTACTTC	CASSSYYRGEQYF
many	TRBV4-2	-	TRBJ2-5	TGTGCCAGCAGCCAAGATCTGAAGGTAGAAGAGACCCAGTACTTC	CASSQDLKVEETQYF
-	TRBV11-2	TRBD1	TRBJ2-4	TGTGCCAGCAGCTGGTCTCGGACAGGGGGCTCTGACAAAAACATTCAGTACTTC	CASSWSRTGGSDKNIQYF
many	TRBV9	-	TRBJ1-2	TGTGCCAGCAGTTACAGGTTCGGTGGCTACACCTTC	CASSYRFGGYTF
-	TRBV5-1	-	TRBJ2-7	TGCGCCAGCAGCCCGGAACAGGGTTACGAGCAGTACTTC	CASSPEQGYEQYF
many	TRBV20-1	-	TRBJ2-7	TGCAGTGCCCGATCGACGGGGGCCTCCTACGAGCAGTACTTC	CSARSTGASYEQYF
few	TRBV20-1	TRBD1	TRBJ1-2	TGCAGTGCTGAACTTACTGACAGGGTCTATGGCTACACCTTC	CSAELTDRVYGYTF